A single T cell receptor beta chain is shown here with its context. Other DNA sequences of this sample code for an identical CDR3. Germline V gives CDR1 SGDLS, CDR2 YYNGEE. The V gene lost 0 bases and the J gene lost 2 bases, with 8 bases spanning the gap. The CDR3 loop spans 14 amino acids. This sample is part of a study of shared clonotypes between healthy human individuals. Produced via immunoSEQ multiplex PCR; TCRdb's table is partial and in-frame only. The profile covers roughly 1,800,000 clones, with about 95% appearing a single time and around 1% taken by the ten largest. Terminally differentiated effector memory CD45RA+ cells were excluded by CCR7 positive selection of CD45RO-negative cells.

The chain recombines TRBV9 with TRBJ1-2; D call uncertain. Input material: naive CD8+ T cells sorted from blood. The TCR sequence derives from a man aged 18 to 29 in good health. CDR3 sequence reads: CASSVAAGNYGYTF. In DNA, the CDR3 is TGTGCCAGCAGCGTAGCTGCGGGGAACTATGGCTACACCTTC.